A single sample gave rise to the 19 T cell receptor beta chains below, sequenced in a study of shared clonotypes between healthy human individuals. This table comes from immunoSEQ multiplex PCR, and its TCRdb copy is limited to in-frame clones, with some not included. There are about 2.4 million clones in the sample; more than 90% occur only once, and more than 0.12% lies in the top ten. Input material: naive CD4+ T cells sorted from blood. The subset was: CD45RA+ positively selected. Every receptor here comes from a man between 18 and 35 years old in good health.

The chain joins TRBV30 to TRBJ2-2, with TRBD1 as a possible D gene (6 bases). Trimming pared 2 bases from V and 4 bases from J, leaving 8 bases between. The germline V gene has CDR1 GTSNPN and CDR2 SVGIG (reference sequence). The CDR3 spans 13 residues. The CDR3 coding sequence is TGTGCCTGGAGTAACAGGGCCACCGGGGAGCTGTTTTTT. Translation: CAWSNRATGELFF.

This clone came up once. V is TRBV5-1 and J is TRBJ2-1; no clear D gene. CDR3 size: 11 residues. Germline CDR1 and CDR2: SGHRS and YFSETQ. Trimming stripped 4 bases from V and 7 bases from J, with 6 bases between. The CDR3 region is CASSTQNEQFF. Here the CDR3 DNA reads TGCGCCAGCAGCACCCAGAATGAGCAGTTCTTC.

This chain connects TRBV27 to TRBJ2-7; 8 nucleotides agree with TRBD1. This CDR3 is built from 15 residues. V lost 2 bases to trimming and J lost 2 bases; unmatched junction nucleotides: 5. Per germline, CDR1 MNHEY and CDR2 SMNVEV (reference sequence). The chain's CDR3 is CASSLGQGSAYEQYF. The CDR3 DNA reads TGTGCCAGCAGTTTAGGACAGGGAAGTGCCTACGAGCAGTACTTC.

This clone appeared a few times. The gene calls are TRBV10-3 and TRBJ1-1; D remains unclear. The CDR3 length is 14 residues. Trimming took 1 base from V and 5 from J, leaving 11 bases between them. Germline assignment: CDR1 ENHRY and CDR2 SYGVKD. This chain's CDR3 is CAISEWGEGTEAFF. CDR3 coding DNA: TGTGCCATCAGTGAGTGGGGAGAGGGAACTGAAGCTTTCTTT.

The CDR3: CASSLALAQPAYTDTQYF. The CDR3 DNA is TGTGCCAGCAGCTTAGCGCTTGCACAGCCCGCTTACACAGATACGCAGTATTTT. The V and J genes are TRBV7-9 and TRBJ2-3; D gene uncertain. Trimming stripped 0 bases from V and 2 bases from J, with 18 bases between. CDR1 is SEHNR and CDR2 is FQNEAQ in the germline V gene (reference sequence). This CDR3 region has 18 residues.

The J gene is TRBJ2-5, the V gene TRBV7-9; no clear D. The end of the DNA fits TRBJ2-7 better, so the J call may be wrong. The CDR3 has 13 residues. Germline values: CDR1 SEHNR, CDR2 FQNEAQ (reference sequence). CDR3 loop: CASSFRWSGEQYF. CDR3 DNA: TGTGCCAGCAGCTTTAGGTGGTCGGGCGAGCAGTACTTC.

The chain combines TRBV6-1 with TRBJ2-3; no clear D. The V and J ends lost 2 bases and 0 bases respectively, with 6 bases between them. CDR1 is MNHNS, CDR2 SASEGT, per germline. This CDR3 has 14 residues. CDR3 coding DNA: TGTGCCAGCAGTGAATCTATTAGCACAGATACGCAGTATTTT. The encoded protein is CASSESISTDTQYF.

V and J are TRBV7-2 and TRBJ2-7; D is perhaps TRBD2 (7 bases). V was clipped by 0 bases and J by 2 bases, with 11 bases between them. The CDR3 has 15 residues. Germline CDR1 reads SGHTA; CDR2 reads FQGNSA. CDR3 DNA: TGTGCCAGCAGCTTAGCGGGGGAGGGGGCCTACGAGCAGTACTTC. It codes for CASSLAGEGAYEQYF. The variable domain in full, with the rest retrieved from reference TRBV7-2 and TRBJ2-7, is GAGVSQSPSNKVTEKGKDVELRCDPISGHTALYWYRQSLGQGLEFLIYFQGNSAPDKSGLPSDRFSAERTGGSVSTLTIQRTQQEDSAVYLCASSLAGEGAYEQYFGPGTRLTVT.

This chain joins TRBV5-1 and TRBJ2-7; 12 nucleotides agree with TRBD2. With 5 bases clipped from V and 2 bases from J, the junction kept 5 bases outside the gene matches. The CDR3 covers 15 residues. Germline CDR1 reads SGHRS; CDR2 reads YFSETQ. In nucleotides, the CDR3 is TGCGCCAGCAGGACTAGCGGGGGCCTCCCCTACGAGCAGTACTTC. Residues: CASRTSGGLPYEQYF.

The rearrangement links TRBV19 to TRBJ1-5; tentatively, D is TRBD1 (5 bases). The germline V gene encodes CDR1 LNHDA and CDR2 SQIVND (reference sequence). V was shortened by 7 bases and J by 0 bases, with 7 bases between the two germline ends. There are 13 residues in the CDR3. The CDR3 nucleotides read TGTGCCAGTACAGGGAATAGCAATCAGCCCCAGCATTTT. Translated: CASTGNSNQPQHF.

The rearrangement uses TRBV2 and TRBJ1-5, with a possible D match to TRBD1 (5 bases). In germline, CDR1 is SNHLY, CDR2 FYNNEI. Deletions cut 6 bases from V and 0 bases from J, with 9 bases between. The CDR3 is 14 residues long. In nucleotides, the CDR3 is TGTGCCAGCAGCCTGACAGATAGCAATCAGCCCCAGCATTTT. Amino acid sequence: CASSLTDSNQPQHF.

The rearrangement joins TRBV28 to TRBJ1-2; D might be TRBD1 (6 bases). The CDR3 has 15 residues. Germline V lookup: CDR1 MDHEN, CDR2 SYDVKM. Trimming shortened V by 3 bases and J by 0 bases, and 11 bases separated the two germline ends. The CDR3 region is CASSLGGLTNYGYTF. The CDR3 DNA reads TGTGCCAGCAGTTTGGGGGGGCTGACTAACTATGGCTACACCTTC.

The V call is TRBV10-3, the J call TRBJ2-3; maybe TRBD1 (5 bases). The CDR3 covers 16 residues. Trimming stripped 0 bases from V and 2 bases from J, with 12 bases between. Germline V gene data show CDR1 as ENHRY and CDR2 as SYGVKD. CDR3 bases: TGTGCCATCAGTGAGTCAGGGGCAATAGTCACAGATACGCAGTATTTT. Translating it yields CAISESGAIVTDTQYF.

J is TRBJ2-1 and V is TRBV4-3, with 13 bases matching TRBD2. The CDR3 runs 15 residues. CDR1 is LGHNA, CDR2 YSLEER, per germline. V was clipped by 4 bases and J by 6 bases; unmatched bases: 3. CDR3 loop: CASSRGTSGTNEQFF. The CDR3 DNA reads TGCGCCAGCAGCCGTGGGACTAGCGGGACCAATGAGCAGTTCTTC.

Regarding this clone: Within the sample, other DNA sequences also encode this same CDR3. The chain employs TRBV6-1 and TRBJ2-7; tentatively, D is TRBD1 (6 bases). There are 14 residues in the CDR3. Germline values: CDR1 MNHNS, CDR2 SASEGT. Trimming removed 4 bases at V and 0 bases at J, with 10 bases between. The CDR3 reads CASSAGANSYEQYF. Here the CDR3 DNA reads TGTGCCAGCAGTGCAGGGGCCAACTCCTACGAGCAGTACTTC.

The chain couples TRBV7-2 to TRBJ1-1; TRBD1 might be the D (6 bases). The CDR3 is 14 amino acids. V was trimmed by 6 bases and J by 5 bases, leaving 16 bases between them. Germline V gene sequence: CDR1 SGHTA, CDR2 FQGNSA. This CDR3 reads CASSHAGAGTEAFF. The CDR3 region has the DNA TGTGCCAGCAGTCATGCGGGGGCGGGGACTGAAGCTTTCTTT.

The DNA for the CDR3 is TGCGCCAGCAGCCAGTCTAGCGGGAGCGCGTACGAGCAGTACTTC. Its translation: CASSQSSGSAYEQYF. The V gene is TRBV4-1, the J gene TRBJ2-7, with 10 bases aligning to TRBD2. Per the germline V gene, CDR1 is MGHRA and CDR2 is YSYEKL. The CDR3 covers 15 residues. V lost 3 bases, J lost 4 bases, and 6 bases stayed unmatched.

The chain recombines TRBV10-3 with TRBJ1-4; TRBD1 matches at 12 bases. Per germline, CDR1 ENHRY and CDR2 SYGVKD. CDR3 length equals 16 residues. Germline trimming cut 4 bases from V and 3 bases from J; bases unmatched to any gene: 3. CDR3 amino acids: CAISGGTGGPNEKLFF. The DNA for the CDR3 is TGTGCCATCAGTGGAGGGACAGGGGGCCCTAATGAAAAACTGTTTTTT.

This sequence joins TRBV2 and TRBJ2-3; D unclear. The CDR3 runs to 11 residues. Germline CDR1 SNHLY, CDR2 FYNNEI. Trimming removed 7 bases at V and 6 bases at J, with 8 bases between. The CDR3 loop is CASNTWDTQYF. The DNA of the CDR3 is TGTGCCAGCAACACGTGGGATACGCAGTATTTT.